Only one count was recorded for the clone carrying this T cell receptor (beta chain). Its antigen remains unidentified. The data are from a study of cytomegalovirus exposure and HLA in healthy donors. Study outcomes and limitations: In all likelihood, a cluster of highly shared sequence variants was a sequencing artifact.

It was with 60 Vbeta and 13 Jbeta primers that the PCR ran. The method was immunoSEQ multiplex PCR; TCRdb's version includes in-frame clones alone and lacks a portion of them. The sample yields 200,000 to 250,000 clones, more than 75% seen once. The CDR3 runs 15 residues. The V gene's germline CDR1 is MNHEY and CDR2 SMNVEV (reference sequence). Trimming left V 4 bases short and J 10 bases short, with 17 bases between. V is TRBV27 and J is TRBJ1-6, with a possible D match to TRBD1 (5 bases). This TCR derives from a woman in her forties in good health and CMV-seronegative. Source material: PBMCs. The CDR3 nucleotides are TGTGCCAGCAGTTCCACGCCGGGACTCCGCTCACCCCTCCACTTT. It specifies CASSSTPGLRSPLHF.